These 5 T cell receptor beta chains were sequenced from one sample in a study of memory CD4+ T cells and cytomegalovirus serostatus. The repertoire was sequenced with immunoSEQ multiplex PCR; TCRdb's copy has only in-frame clones and lacks some. The table lists about 58,000 clones, more than 65% of them singletons. The sort gate was single viable CD3+CD4+CD8-CD45RO+ cells for memory CD4+ T cells. Sequenced material: memory CD4+ T cells from blood. These TCRs come from an adult in good health and CMV-seronegative. Some clones in this sample may be carry-over from other donors' samples.

V and J are TRBV25-1 and TRBJ1-2; D possibly corresponds to TRBD1 (5 bases). In germline, CDR1 is MGHDK, CDR2 SYGVNS. The CDR3 length is 14 residues. The V and J ends lost 6 bases and 4 bases respectively, with 15 bases between them. The CDR3 spells CASRRGSGIYGYTF. CDR3 DNA sequence: TGTGCCAGCAGGAGGGGTTCAGGGATCTATGGCTACACCTTC.

The rearrangement joins TRBV9 to TRBJ1-2; 11 bases agree with TRBD1. V lost 3 bases to trimming and J lost 7 bases; unmatched junction nucleotides: 8. The CDR3 sequence is 15 residues long. Germline CDR1 and CDR2: SGDLS and YYNGEE. CDR3 nucleotide sequence: TGTGCCAGCAGCGGGGACGGACAGGGGGCAACTGGCTACACCTTC. The encoded protein is CASSGDGQGATGYTF.

The rearrangement joins TRBV4-1 to TRBJ2-2, with TRBD2 identical over 10 bases. V shed 3 bases and J 4 bases; nucleotides not matched to a gene: 8. CDR1 is MGHRA, CDR2 YSYEKL, per germline. The CDR3 contains 17 residues. Here the CDR3 reads CASSQSFSGGRTGELFF. The CDR3 region has the DNA TGCGCCAGCAGCCAGAGCTTTAGCGGGGGGCGCACCGGGGAGCTGTTTTTT.

The gene calls are TRBV7-8 and TRBJ1-2, with 9 nucleotides matching TRBD1. CDR3 length equals 16 residues. Germline loops: CDR1 SGHVS, CDR2 FQNEAQ. The junction had 7 bases not matched to a gene; V was cut back by 5 bases and J by 0 bases. The CDR3 DNA follows: TGTGCCAGCAGCCACCGGGACAGGGCAGCTAACTATGGCTACACCTTC. This sequence encodes CASSHRDRAANYGYTF.

This clone was seen once. V gene TRBV7-2 combines with J gene TRBJ2-1; 10 positions match TRBD2. The CDR3 consists of 16 residues. J was trimmed by 3 bases and V by 5 bases; bases with no gene match: 7. Germline V gene sequence: CDR1 SGHTA, CDR2 FQGNSA. The CDR3 loop is CASSQESGRVYNEQFF. The CDR3, as DNA: TGTGCCAGCAGCCAAGAAAGCGGGAGGGTCTACAATGAGCAGTTCTTC.